The present TCR beta chain was sequenced within a study of control samples from healthy donors and cancer patients. The CDR3 is 13 amino acids. With V trimmed by 5 bases and J by 7 bases, 4 bases remained unmatched. Per the germline V gene, CDR1 is MNHEY and CDR2 is SMNVEV (reference sequence). The table came from immunoSEQ multiplex PCR; TCRdb's copy has only in-frame clones and leaves some out. The data show nearly 200,000 clones, with over 80% seen just once and 1.5% to 2% held by the top ten. The sequenced material came from blood. This chain uses TRBV27 with TRBJ2-2; 7 positions match TRBD2. The sequence was collected from a man aged 25-40 years in good health. Here the CDR3 DNA reads TGTGCCAGCAGTATCAGGGAGGGCGGGGAGCTGTTTTTT. Its translation: CASSIREGGELFF.